This TCR beta chain was found in a study of shared clonotypes between healthy human individuals. Repertoires were generated with immunoSEQ multiplex PCR, while TCRdb's copy carries only in-frame clones and drops some. This sample has about 2.3 million clones; just over 90% occur once, and the top ten carry about 0.39%. The junction had 13 bases not matched to a gene; V was cut back by 2 bases and J by 10 bases. Germline-derived CDR1 and CDR2 are ENHRY and SYGVKD. The length of the CDR3 is 15 residues. The sequence was obtained from a man aged 18 to 30 in good health. Some clones in this sample may be carry-over from other donors' samples. The rearrangement uses TRBV10-3 and TRBJ1-1; TRBD1 aligns across 7 bases. The sequenced sample consisted of naive CD4+ T cells from PBMCs. The sample's subset: CD45RA+ positively selected. The CDR3 spells CAISEGTGQSLVAFF. For the CDR3, the DNA is TGTGCCATCAGTGAGGGCACGGGACAGAGCCTGGTAGCTTTCTTT.